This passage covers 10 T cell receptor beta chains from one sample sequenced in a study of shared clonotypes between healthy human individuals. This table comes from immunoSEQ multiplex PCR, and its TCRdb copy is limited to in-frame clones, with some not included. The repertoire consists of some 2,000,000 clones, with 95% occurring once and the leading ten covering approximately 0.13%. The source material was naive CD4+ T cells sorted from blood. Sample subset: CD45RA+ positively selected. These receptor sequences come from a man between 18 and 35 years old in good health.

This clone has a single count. As DNA, the CDR3 is TGTGCCAGCAGTTCGAGTGGGAACGGCCCAAATTCACCCCTCCACTTT. The encoded protein is CASSSSGNGPNSPLHF. The V call is TRBV28, the J call TRBJ1-6; unclear D gene. In germline, CDR1 is MDHEN, CDR2 SYDVKM. Trimming shortened V by 4 bases and J by 7 bases, and 17 bases separated the two germline ends. This CDR3 is 16 amino acids long.

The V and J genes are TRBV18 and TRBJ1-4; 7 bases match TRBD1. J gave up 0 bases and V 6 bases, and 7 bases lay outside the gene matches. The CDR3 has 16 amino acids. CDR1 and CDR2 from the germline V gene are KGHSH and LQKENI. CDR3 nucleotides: TGTGCCAGCTCCGCAGGGGGAGCACCAACTAATGAAAAACTGTTTTTT. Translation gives CASSAGGAPTNEKLFF.

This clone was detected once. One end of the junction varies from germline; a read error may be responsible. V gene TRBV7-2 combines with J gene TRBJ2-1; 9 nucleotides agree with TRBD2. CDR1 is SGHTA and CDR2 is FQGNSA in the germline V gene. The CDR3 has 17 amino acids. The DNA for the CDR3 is TGTGCCGGCAGCTTAGGGGTTAGCGGGAGTGGATACAATGAGCAGTTCTTC. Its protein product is CAGSLGVSGSGYNEQFF.

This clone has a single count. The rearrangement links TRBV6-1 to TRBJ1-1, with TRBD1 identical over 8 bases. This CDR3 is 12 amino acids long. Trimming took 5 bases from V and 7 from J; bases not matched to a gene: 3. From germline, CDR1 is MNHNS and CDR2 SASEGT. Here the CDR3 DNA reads TGTGCCAGCAGTATTGACAGGGGTGAAGCTTTCTTT. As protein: CASSIDRGEAFF.

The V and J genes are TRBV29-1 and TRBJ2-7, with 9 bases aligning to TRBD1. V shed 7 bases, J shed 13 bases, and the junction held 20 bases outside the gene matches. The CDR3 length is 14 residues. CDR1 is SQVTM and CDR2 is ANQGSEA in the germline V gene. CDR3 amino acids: CSARIGTGTDNYYF. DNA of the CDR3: TGCAGCGCCCGGATAGGGACAGGGACAGATAATTATTACTTC.

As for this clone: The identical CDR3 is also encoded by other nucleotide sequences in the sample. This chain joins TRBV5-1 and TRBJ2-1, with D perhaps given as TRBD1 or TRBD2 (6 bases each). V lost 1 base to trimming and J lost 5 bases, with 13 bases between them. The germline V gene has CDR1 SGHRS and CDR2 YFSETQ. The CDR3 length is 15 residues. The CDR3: CASSLTGGAHNEQFF. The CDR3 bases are TGCGCCAGCAGCTTGACCGGGGGCGCCCACAATGAGCAGTTCTTC.

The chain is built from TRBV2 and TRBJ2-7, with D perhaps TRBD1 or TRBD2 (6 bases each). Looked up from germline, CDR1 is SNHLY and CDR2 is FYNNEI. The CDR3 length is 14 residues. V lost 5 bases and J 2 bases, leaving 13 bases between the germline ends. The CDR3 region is CASSNQGRTYEQYF. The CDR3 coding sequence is TGTGCCAGCAGTAACCAGGGGAGGACCTACGAGCAGTACTTC.

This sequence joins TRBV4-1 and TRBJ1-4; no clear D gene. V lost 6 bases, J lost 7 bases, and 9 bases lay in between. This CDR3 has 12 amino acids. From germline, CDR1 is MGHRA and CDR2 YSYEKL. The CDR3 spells CASSRVSEKLFF. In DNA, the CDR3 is TGCGCCAGCAGTAGGGTATCTGAAAAACTGTTTTTT.

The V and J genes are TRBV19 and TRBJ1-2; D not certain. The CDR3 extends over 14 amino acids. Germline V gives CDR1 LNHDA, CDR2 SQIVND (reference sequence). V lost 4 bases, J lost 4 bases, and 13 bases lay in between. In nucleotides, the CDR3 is TGTGCCAGTAGTAGACAAGTTTCAATCTATGGCTACACCTTC. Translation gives CASSRQVSIYGYTF.

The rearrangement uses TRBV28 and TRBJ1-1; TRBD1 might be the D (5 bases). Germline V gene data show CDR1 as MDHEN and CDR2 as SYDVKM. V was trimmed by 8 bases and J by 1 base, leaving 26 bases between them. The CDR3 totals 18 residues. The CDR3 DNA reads TGTGCCAGCGCGAGAGTTAAGAGACAGACCCTGGAGAACACTGAAGCTTTCTTT. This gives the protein CASARVKRQTLENTEAFF. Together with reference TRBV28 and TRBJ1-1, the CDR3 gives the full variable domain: DVKVTQSSRYLVKRTGEKVFLECVQDMDHENMFWYRQDPGLGLRLIYFSYDVKMKEKGDIPEGYSVSREKKERFSLILESASTNQTSMYLCASARVKRQTLENTEAFFGQGTRLTVV.